These 13 T cell receptor beta chains came from one sample sequenced in a study of T cell responses to AZD1222 COVID-19 vaccine. Libraries were prepared by immunoSEQ multiplex PCR; TCRdb keeps only in-frame clonotypes and omits some of them. This sample has 150,000 to 200,000 clones; 70% to 90% occur once, and the top ten carry roughly 4.3%. The starting material was peripheral blood, obtained 28 days after the second dose of the MenACWY control vaccine. These receptors were taken from an adult who received the MenACWY meningococcal vaccine as a control.

The chain uses TRBV5-4 and TRBJ2-2; D is perhaps TRBD1 (5 bases). CDR3 size: 17 residues. CDR1 SGHNT and CDR2 YYREEE come from the germline V gene (reference sequence). The V and J ends lost 1 base and 1 base respectively, with 14 bases between them. This CDR3 is CASSLTPQQVNTGELFF. In DNA, the CDR3 is TGTGCCAGCAGCTTGACGCCTCAACAGGTGAACACCGGGGAGCTGTTTTTT.

The rearrangement uses TRBV10-1 and TRBJ2-5; D is ambiguous. CDR1 is WNHNN, CDR2 SYGVQD, per germline (reference sequence). The CDR3 loop spans 16 amino acids. Trimming took off 0 bases at V and 5 bases at J, with 16 bases between the two ends. CDR3 sequence: CASSESRFSLRETQYF. CDR3 in DNA: TGCGCCAGCAGTGAGTCCAGGTTCAGTCTACGGGAGACCCAGTACTTC.

V is TRBV7-3 and J is TRBJ1-1; TRBD1 matches 7 bases. V trimming: 4 bases; J trimming: 8 bases; junction bases outside the gene matches: 4. The CDR3 consists of 12 residues. Germline V CDR1 and CDR2: SGHTA, FQGTGA. The CDR3 here is CASSSPGQEAFF. In nucleotides, the CDR3 is TGTGCCAGCAGCTCGCCGGGACAGGAAGCTTTCTTT.

The chain carries TRBV21-1 and TRBJ2-1; TRBD2 reflects the table's D call only, with no check against the DNA. TRBV21-1 is labeled a pseudogene. CDR3 length equals 20 residues. The CDR3 loop is CASSKIGTSGSFGSYNEQFF. CDR3 coding DNA: TGTGCCAGCAGCAAAATCGGGACTAGCGGGAGTTTTGGATCCTACAATGAGCAGTTCTTC.

This clone was seen only once. This chain uses TRBV7-3 with TRBJ1-1; unclear D gene. With 2 bases removed from V and 1 base from J, the gap between germline ends came to 5 bases. This CDR3 spans 13 amino acids. From germline, CDR1 is SGHTA and CDR2 FQGTGA. The CDR3: CASSLQWNTEAFF. The CDR3 DNA reads TGTGCCAGCAGCTTACAATGGAACACTGAAGCTTTCTTT.

This clone has a single count. J is TRBJ2-7 and V is TRBV18, with D maybe TRBD2 (5 bases). Germline-derived CDR1 and CDR2 are KGHSH and LQKENI. The V end lost 3 bases, the J end lost 6 bases, and 18 bases lay between the germline ends. The CDR3 contains 15 residues. As DNA, the CDR3 is TGTGCCAGCTCACCGGCCGGGTTTGAGGGCAGCGAGCAGTACTTC. It yields the protein CASSPAGFEGSEQYF.

This clone was seen just once. The chain recombines TRBV6-2 or TRBV6-3 with TRBJ2-2; D ambiguous. The CDR3 is 14 amino acids. V was pared by 4 bases and J by 4 bases, with 10 bases between. Germline V CDR1 and CDR2: MNHEY, SVGEGT. DNA of the CDR3: TGTGCCAGCAGTTTCCAACTTACCACCGGGGAGCTGTTTTTT. Its protein product is CASSFQLTTGELFF.

This chain connects TRBV24-1 to TRBJ2-7; the D is unclear. The CDR3 runs to 11 residues. V lost 3 bases and J 5 bases, leaving 4 bases between the germline ends. CDR1 is KGHDR, CDR2 SFDVKD, per germline. The DNA of the CDR3 is TGTGCCACCAGTGATAACCACGAGCAGTACTTC. Amino acid sequence: CATSDNHEQYF.

The chain recombines TRBV4-1 with TRBJ2-7, with 9 bases that match TRBD2. J lost 0 bases, V lost 0 bases, and 15 bases had no gene match. The CDR3 contains 20 residues. Per germline, CDR1 MGHRA and CDR2 YSYEKL. The CDR3 reads CASSQERLAEGPRSSYEQYF. The CDR3 DNA reads TGCGCCAGCAGCCAAGAAAGACTAGCGGAGGGACCTCGGAGCTCCTACGAGCAGTACTTC.

The genes are TRBV7-8 and TRBJ2-1; D unresolved. The CDR3 length is 16 residues. V was cut by 0 bases and J by 1 base, with 10 bases left in between. The germline gives CDR1 SGHVS, CDR2 FQNEAQ. CDR3: CASSLAKGGSYNEQFF. The CDR3 bases are TGTGCCAGCAGCTTAGCAAAAGGTGGGTCCTACAATGAGCAGTTCTTC.

The V gene is TRBV7-9, the J gene TRBJ1-3; D is undetermined. The V gene lost 5 bases and the J gene lost 4 bases, with 15 bases spanning the gap. The CDR3 length is 15 residues. Germline V CDR1 and CDR2: SEHNR, FQNEAQ (reference sequence). The CDR3 nucleotides are TGTGCCAGCAGCCCCCGAGACGGCTCGGGAAACACCATATATTTT. This sequence encodes CASSPRDGSGNTIYF.

V usage is TRBV3-1 (or the pseudogene TRBV3-2) and J usage is TRBJ2-1; TRBD1 is a possible D gene (5 bases). The V gene lost 5 bases and the J gene lost 0 bases, with 11 bases spanning the gap. This CDR3 comprises 15 residues. Germline CDR1 is LGHDT and CDR2 is YNNKEL (reference sequence). CDR3 bases: TGTGCCAGCAGCTTCCGACAGATCTCCTACAATGAGCAGTTCTTC. Translated: CASSFRQISYNEQFF.

The chain uses TRBV10-3 and TRBJ1-5; D is unclear. The CDR3 has 16 residues. V dropped 2 bases and J dropped 0 bases, with 11 bases sitting between them. Germline CDR1 reads ENHRY; CDR2 reads SYGVKD. CDR3 residues: CAISENVGYSNQPQHF. The CDR3 DNA sequence: TGTGCCATCAGTGAGAACGTAGGTTATAGCAATCAGCCCCAGCATTTT.